Each of the 8 T cell receptor beta chains below was sequenced from the same sample in a study of PD-1 blockade in classical Hodgkin lymphoma (dated by TCRdb to the early 2020s). The meaning of the sample's time point label: cycle 4 day 1 (C4D1), after six to seven weeks of nivolumab. Relapse after autologous stem cell transplantation had occurred in all trial patients, and cohorts A, B and C were distinguished by prior brentuximab vedotin exposure. Receptor libraries were prepared by the immunoSEQ multiplex PCR assay. TCRdb stores this immuneACCESS table with in-frame sequences only. Part of the clones is absent; in the studies checked, under half of the shortfall reflects unresolved V genes, and no reason is known for the rest. The sample includes about 52,000 clones, with around nine tenths observed a single time. The ten biggest clones cover around 7.1% of the sample. The material was peripheral blood mononuclear cells (PBMCs), obtained before the fourth cycle of nivolumab. The source of these receptors is a human donor with classical Hodgkin lymphoma.

The J gene is TRBJ2-7, the V gene TRBV28; the match to TRBD1 covers 7 bases. This CDR3 has 12 amino acids. V trimming: 6 bases; J trimming: 6 bases; junction bases outside the gene matches: 5. Germline CDR1 MDHEN, CDR2 SYDVKM. CDR3 protein: CASRTQGLEQYF. CDR3 coding DNA: TGTGCCAGCAGGACACAGGGGCTCGAGCAGTACTTC.

This rearrangement joins TRBV4-1 to TRBJ1-6; D gene uncertain. Per germline, CDR1 MGHRA and CDR2 YSYEKL. The V end lost 2 bases, the J end lost 11 bases, and 13 bases lay between the germline ends. The CDR3 runs to 14 residues. CDR3: CASSQSRVLTPLHF. The CDR3, as DNA: TGCGCCAGCAGCCAAAGTCGGGTATTGACACCCCTCCACTTT.

The chain is built from TRBV28 and TRBJ2-7; 9 bases match TRBD2. Per the germline V gene, CDR1 is MDHEN and CDR2 is SYDVKM. Unmatched junction bases numbered 8, after V lost 6 bases and J lost 5 bases. This CDR3 comprises 14 residues. CDR3 loop: CASRTGTSPDEQYF. CDR3 DNA sequence: TGTGCCAGCAGGACCGGGACTAGCCCAGACGAGCAGTACTTC.

The gene calls are TRBV5-1 and TRBJ2-5, with 13 bases lining up with TRBD2. V gave up 4 bases and J gave up 1 base; unmatched junction bases: 4. This CDR3 is built from 16 residues. Germline values: CDR1 SGHRS, CDR2 YFSETQ. CDR3 amino acids: CASSLGLAGVQETQYF. CDR3 DNA sequence: TGCGCCAGCAGCCTAGGACTAGCGGGGGTCCAAGAGACCCAGTACTTC.

J is TRBJ2-7 and V is TRBV5-6; 7 bases are shared with TRBD2. The CDR3 extends over 14 amino acids. With 7 bases clipped from V and 5 bases from J, the junction kept 12 bases outside the gene matches. Germline V gene sequence: CDR1 SGHDT, CDR2 YYEEEE. CDR3 in amino acids: CASAFRVAGNEQYF. CDR3 sequence (DNA): TGTGCCAGCGCCTTCAGAGTAGCGGGTAACGAGCAGTACTTC. Variable domain in full (rest from reference TRBV5-6 and TRBJ2-7): DAGVTQSPTHLIKTRGQQVTLRCSPKSGHDTVSWYQQALGQGPQFIFQYYEEEERQRGNFPDRFSGHQFPNYSSELNVNALLLGDSALYLCASAFRVAGNEQYFGPGTRLTVT.

This clone was seen only once. The chain employs TRBV28 and TRBJ1-2, with D maybe TRBD1 (5 bases). The V and J ends lost 0 bases and 2 bases respectively, with 10 bases between them. Germline V gives CDR1 MDHEN, CDR2 SYDVKM. The CDR3 totals 15 residues. The CDR3 is CASSLWGVTNYGYTF. In nucleotides, the CDR3 is TGTGCCAGCAGTTTATGGGGGGTAACAAACTATGGCTACACCTTC.

The CDR3 spells CASSLVGLAGRNNEQFF. CDR3 in DNA: TGCGCCAGCAGCTTGGTCGGGCTAGCGGGACGCAACAATGAGCAGTTCTTC. The V gene is TRBV5-1, the J gene TRBJ2-1; 9 bases align to TRBD2. The germline V gene has CDR1 SGHRS and CDR2 YFSETQ. The junction had 9 bases not matched to a gene; V was cut back by 0 bases and J by 5 bases. The CDR3 is 17 residues long.

The chain has TRBV9 and TRBJ2-3, with TRBD2 identical over 11 bases. Germline CDR1 and CDR2: SGDLS and YYNGEE. Trimming took 3 bases from V and 4 from J; bases not matched to a gene: 13. The CDR3 totals 18 residues. The CDR3 region has the DNA TGTGCCAGCAGCGAACCCGTTCAGACTAGCGGGATGGCAGATACGCAGTATTTT. This gives the protein CASSEPVQTSGMADTQYF.